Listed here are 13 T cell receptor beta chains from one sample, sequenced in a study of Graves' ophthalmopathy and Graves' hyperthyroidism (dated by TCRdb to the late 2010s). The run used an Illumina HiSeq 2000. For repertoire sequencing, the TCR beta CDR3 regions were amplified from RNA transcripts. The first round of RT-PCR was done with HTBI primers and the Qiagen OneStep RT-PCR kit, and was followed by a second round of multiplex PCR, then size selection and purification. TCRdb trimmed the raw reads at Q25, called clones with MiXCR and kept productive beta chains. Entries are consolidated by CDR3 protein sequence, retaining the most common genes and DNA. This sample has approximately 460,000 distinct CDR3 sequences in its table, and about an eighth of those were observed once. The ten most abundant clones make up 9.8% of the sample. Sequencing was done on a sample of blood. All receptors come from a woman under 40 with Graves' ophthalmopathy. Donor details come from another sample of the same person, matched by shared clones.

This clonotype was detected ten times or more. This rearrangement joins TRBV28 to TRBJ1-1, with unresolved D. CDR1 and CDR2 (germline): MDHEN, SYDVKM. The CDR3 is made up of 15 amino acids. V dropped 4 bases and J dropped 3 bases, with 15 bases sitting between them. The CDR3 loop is CASSSNHREDTEAFF. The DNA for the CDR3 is TGTGCCAGCAGTTCAAACCATAGGGAGGACACTGAAGCTTTCTTT.

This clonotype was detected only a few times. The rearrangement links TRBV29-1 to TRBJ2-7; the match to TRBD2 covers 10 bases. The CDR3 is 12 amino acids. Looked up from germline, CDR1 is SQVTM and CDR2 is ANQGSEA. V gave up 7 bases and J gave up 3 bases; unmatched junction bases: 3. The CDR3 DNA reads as TGCAGCGCCGGGACTAGCGTCTACGAGCAGTACTTC. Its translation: CSAGTSVYEQYF.

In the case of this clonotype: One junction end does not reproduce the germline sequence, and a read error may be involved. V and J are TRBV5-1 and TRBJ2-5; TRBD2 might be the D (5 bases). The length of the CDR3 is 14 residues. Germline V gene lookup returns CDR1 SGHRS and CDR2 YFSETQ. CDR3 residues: CAISATGNQETQYF. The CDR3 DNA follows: TGCGCCATCAGCGCAACCGGGAACCAAGAGACCCAGTACTTC.

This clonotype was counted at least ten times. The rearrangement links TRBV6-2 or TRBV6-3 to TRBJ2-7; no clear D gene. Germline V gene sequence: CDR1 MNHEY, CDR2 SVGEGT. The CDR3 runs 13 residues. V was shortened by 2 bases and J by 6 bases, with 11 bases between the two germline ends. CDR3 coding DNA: TGTGCCAGCAGTTACCCCCCCGGGCCCGAGCAGTACTTC. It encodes CASSYPPGPEQYF.

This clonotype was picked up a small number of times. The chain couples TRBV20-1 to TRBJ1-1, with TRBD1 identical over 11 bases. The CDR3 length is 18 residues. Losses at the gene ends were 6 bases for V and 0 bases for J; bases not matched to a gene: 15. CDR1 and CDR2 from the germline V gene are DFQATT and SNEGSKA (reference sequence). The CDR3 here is CSARREWTGGLVNTEAFF. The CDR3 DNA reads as TGCAGTGCCAGGCGGGAGTGGACAGGGGGCCTAGTGAACACTGAAGCTTTCTTT.

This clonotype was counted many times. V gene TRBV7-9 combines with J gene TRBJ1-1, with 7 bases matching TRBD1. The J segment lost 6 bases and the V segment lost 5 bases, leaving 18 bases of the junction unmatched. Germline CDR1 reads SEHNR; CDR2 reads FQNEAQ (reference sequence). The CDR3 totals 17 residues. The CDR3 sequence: CASSPHDRAAEDPEAFF. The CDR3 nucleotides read TGTGCCAGCAGCCCGCATGACAGGGCCGCGGAAGATCCTGAAGCTTTCTTT.

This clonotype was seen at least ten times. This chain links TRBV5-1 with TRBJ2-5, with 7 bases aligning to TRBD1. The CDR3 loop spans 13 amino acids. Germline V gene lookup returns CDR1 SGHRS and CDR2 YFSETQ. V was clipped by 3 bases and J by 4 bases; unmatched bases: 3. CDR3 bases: TGCGCCAGCAGCTCCCCAGGGGGAGAGACCCAGTACTTC. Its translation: CASSSPGGETQYF.

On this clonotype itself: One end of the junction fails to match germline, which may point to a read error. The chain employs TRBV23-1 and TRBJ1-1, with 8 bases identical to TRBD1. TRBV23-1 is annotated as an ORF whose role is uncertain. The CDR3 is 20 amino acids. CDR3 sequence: CASSPGQGSNGVKMNTEAFF. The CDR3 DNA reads TGTGCCAGCAGTCCTGGACAGGGAAGTAACGGGGTTAAGATGAACACTGAAGCTTTCTTT.

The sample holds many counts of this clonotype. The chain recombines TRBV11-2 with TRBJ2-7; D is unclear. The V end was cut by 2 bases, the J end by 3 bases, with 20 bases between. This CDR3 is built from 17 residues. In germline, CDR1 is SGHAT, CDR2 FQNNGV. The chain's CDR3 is CASSLSLDTMKGYEQYF. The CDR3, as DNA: TGTGCCAGCAGCTTAAGTCTAGACACGATGAAAGGCTACGAGCAGTACTTC. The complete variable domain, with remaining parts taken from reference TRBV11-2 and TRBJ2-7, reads EAGVAQSPRYKIIEKRQSVAFWCNPISGHATLYWYQQILGQGPKLLIQFQNNGVVDDSQLPKDRFSAERLKGVDSTLKIQPAKLEDSAVYLCASSLSLDTMKGYEQYFGPGTRLTVT.

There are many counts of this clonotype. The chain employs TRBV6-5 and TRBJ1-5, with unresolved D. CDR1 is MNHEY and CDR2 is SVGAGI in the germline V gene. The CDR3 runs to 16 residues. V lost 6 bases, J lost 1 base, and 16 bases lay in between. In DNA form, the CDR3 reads TGTGCCAGCAGAACGGGTCTCCTACCCAGCAATCAGCCCCAGCATTTT. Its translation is CASRTGLLPSNQPQHF.

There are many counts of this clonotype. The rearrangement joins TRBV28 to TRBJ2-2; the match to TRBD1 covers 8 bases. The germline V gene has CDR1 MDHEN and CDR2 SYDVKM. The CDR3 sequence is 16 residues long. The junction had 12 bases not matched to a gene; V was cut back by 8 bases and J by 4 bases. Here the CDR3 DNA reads TGTGCCAGCCTGAGGCAGGGACAGGCGATCACCGGGGAGCTGTTTTTT. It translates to CASLRQGQAITGELFF.

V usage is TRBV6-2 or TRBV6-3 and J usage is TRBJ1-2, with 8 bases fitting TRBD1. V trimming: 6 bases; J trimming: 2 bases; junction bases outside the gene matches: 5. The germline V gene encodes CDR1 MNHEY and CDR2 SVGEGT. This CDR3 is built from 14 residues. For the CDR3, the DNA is TGTGCCAGCAGCTTACAGGGGGTAAACTATGGCTACACCTTC. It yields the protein CASSLQGVNYGYTF.

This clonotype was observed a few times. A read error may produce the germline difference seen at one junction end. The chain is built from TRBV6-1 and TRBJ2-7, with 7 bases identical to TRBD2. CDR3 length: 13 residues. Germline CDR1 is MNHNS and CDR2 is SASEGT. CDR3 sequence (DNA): TGTGCCAGCGCTCCTCGCGGGGGTTTTTGGGGACCTTTC. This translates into CASAPRGGFWGPF.